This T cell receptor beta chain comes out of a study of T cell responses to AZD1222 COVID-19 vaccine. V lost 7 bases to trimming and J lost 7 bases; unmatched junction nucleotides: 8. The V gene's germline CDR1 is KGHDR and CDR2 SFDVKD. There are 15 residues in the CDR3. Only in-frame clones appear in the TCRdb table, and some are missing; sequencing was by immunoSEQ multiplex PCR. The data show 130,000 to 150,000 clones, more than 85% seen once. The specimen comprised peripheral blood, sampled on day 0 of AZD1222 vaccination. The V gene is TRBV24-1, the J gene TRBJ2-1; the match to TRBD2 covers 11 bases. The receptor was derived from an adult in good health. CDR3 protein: CATRAGLAVGNEQFF. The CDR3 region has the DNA TGTGCCACCAGAGCGGGACTAGCGGTAGGGAATGAGCAGTTCTTC.